Each of the 26 T cell receptor beta chains below was sequenced from the same sample in a study of PD-1 blockade in classical Hodgkin lymphoma (dated by TCRdb to about 2020). Taken with the paper, the label for time point translates to: cycle 2 day 1 (C2D1) of nivolumab. All trial patients had relapsed after autologous stem cell transplantation, with cohorts A, B and C differing in prior brentuximab vedotin exposure. The library was made by the immunoSEQ multiplex PCR assay. This is the immuneACCESS table as TCRdb keeps it, with only in-frame sequences that have V and J called. A part of the clones is gone; compared with another copy, unresolved V genes explain less than half, and the rest is unexplained. Counted in this sample were around 100,000 clones; about 89% of them appeared once. Around 6.6% of the sample goes to the ten largest clones. Sequences were derived from peripheral blood mononuclear cells (PBMCs), sampled before the second cycle of nivolumab. These receptors were taken from a human donor with classical Hodgkin lymphoma.

Comments on this clone: The CDR3 carries no conserved terminal phenylalanine or tryptophan, so it likely arises from a read error. The DNA is left out, because the CDR3 cannot be placed on it with certainty; the CDR3 is given as TCRdb lists it. The V gene is TRBV30, the J gene TRBJ2-3; TRBD2, as called in the table, went unchecked against the DNA. The CDR3 is 12 amino acids long, termini counted. Germline-derived CDR1 and CDR2 are GTSNPN and SVGIG (reference sequence). This chain's CDR3 is CAWNSRGLARFV.

The J gene is TRBJ2-7, the V gene TRBV11-2; TRBD1 matches at 12 bases. Trimming at V came to 4 bases and at J to 2 bases, leaving 6 bases not matched to a gene. Germline V gives CDR1 SGHAT, CDR2 FQNNGV. This CDR3 has 16 residues. The CDR3 is CASSSQGQGAAYEQYF. For the CDR3, the DNA is TGTGCCAGCAGCTCCCAGGGACAGGGGGCCGCCTACGAGCAGTACTTC.

The rearrangement links TRBV27 to TRBJ1-1; perhaps TRBD1 as D (6 bases). The length of the CDR3 is 15 residues. The germline V and J ends were trimmed by 2 bases and 3 bases, with 13 bases remaining between them. Per the germline V gene, CDR1 is MNHEY and CDR2 is SMNVEV (reference sequence). The CDR3 DNA reads as TGTGCCAGCAGTTTAGGGAGGGGGTATCACACTGAAGCTTTCTTT. This translates into CASSLGRGYHTEAFF.

The genes are TRBV10-1 and TRBJ2-3; 9 bases agree with TRBD2. Losses at the gene ends were 4 bases for V and 2 bases for J; bases not matched to a gene: 7. Germline V gene data show CDR1 as WNHNN and CDR2 as SYGVQD (reference sequence). The CDR3 spans 16 residues. This chain's CDR3 is CASSASTSGATDTQYF. The CDR3 DNA is TGCGCCAGCAGTGCCTCGACTAGCGGAGCCACAGATACGCAGTATTTT.

V gene TRBV28 combines with J gene TRBJ1-5; TRBD1 matches 7 bases. CDR3 length: 16 residues. Trimming at V came to 5 bases and at J to 0 bases, leaving 7 bases not matched to a gene. CDR1 is MDHEN and CDR2 is SYDVKM in the germline V gene. CDR3 nucleotides: TGTGCCAGCAGTCCCACGGGACAGATTAGCAATCAGCCCCAGCATTTT. Translated: CASSPTGQISNQPQHF.

The chain joins TRBV7-2 to TRBJ2-5; a possible D gene is TRBD2 (6 bases). CDR1 is SGHTA and CDR2 is FQGNSA in the germline V gene. CDR3 length equals 13 residues. V lost 3 bases and J lost 3, with 8 bases in between. CDR3 protein: CASSFSGEETQYF. The CDR3 coding sequence is TGTGCCAGCAGCTTTTCGGGGGAAGAGACCCAGTACTTC. Looking up the rest from reference TRBV7-2 and TRBJ2-5 gives the full variable domain: GAGVSQSPSNKVTEKGKDVELRCDPISGHTALYWYRQSLGQGLEFLIYFQGNSAPDKSGLPSDRFSAERTGGSVSTLTIQRTQQEDSAVYLCASSFSGEETQYFGPGTRLLVL.

V and J are TRBV4-2 and TRBJ1-3; tentatively, D is TRBD1 (6 bases). The germline V gene has CDR1 LGHNA and CDR2 YNFKEQ. The V end lost 0 bases, the J end lost 4 bases, and 13 bases lay between the germline ends. CDR3 size: 16 residues. The CDR3 nucleotides read TGTGCCAGCAGCCAAGAATCGTTCAGGGGAGGAAACACCATATATTTT. Translation gives CASSQESFRGGNTIYF.

The chain recombines TRBV6-1 with TRBJ1-3; no clear D gene. This CDR3 comprises 19 residues. The V end was cut by 1 base, the J end by 0 bases, with 19 bases between. The germline CDR1 and CDR2 sequences are MNHNS and SASEGT. This CDR3 reads CASSEVHRWISLSGNTIYF. As DNA, the CDR3 is TGTGCCAGCAGTGAAGTCCACCGGTGGATTTCCCTCTCTGGAAACACCATATATTTT.

This rearrangement joins TRBV5-5 to TRBJ1-4; D gene ambiguous. Trimming shortened V by 0 bases and J by 7 bases, and 7 bases separated the two germline ends. The germline V gene encodes CDR1 SGHKS and CDR2 YYEKEE (reference sequence). CDR3 length: 13 amino acids. The CDR3 bases are TGTGCCAGCAGCTTGGCGGCCCCTGAAAAACTGTTTTTT. This gives the protein CASSLAAPEKLFF.

Remarks on this clone: This sample includes further DNA sequences coding for the same CDR3. J is TRBJ1-5 and V is TRBV30; no firm D call. The CDR3 spans 14 residues. The ends were cut back, 1 base at V and 2 bases at J, with 9 bases in the middle. Germline CDR1 and CDR2: GTSNPN and SVGIG (reference sequence). The CDR3 coding sequence is TGTGCCTGGAGTGCGGGCCAGGGCAATCAGCCCCAGCATTTT. This codes for CAWSAGQGNQPQHF.

This chain joins TRBV29-1 and TRBJ2-1; possible D gene TRBD2, 6 bases. Trimming shortened V by 5 bases and J by 0 bases, and 11 bases separated the two germline ends. This CDR3 region has 14 residues. The germline gives CDR1 SQVTM, CDR2 ANQGSEA. CDR3 region: CSVLAFISYNEQFF. The CDR3 DNA follows: TGCAGCGTTCTAGCGTTTATCTCCTACAATGAGCAGTTCTTC.

The rearrangement links TRBV7-2 to TRBJ1-2; perhaps TRBD1 as D (5 bases). V was cut by 1 base and J by 4 bases, with 13 bases left in between. The CDR3 is 15 residues long. From germline, CDR1 is SGHTA and CDR2 FQGNSA. The CDR3 DNA is TGTGCCAGCAGCTTAGGGCCCCAGGGCACCTATGGCTACACCTTC. Translating it yields CASSLGPQGTYGYTF.

The chain employs TRBV4-1 and TRBJ2-3, with 12 positions matching TRBD2. Germline V lookup: CDR1 MGHRA, CDR2 YSYEKL. The length of the CDR3 is 19 residues. The ends lost 0 bases at V and 8 bases at J; junction bases unmatched: 15. CDR3 nucleotide sequence: TGCGCCAGCAGCCAAGATCTGACTAGCGGGGGTTTGTACCAAGGTACGCAGTATTTT. Protein sequence: CASSQDLTSGGLYQGTQYF.

The rearrangement joins TRBV12-5 to TRBJ2-4; 10 bases fit TRBD2. Trimming at V came to 0 bases and at J to 8 bases, leaving 7 bases not matched to a gene. The germline V gene encodes CDR1 LGHNT and CDR2 FRNRAP. The CDR3 totals 16 residues. The CDR3 DNA sequence: TGTGCTAGTGGTTTGGTGGTAGCGGGGGGTTCTTACATTCAGTACTTC. Translating it yields CASGLVVAGGSYIQYF. The variable domain in full, with the rest retrieved from reference TRBV12-5 and TRBJ2-4, is DARVTQTPRHKVTEMGQEVTMRCQPILGHNTVFWYRQTMMQGLELLAYFRNRAPLDDSGMPKDRFSAEMPDATLATLKIQPSEPRDSAVYFCASGLVVAGGSYIQYFGAGTRLSVL.

The chain joins TRBV7-4 to TRBJ2-2; D might be TRBD1 or TRBD2, each matching 5 bases. Germline V CDR1 and CDR2: SGHVT, SQSDAQ. Trimming took off 3 bases at V and 0 bases at J, with 8 bases between the two ends. There are 15 residues in the CDR3. CDR3 sequence (DNA): TGTGCCAGCAGCTTTAGGGGAGCGAACACCGGGGAGCTGTTTTTT. Encoded protein: CASSFRGANTGELFF.

This chain connects TRBV5-6 to TRBJ2-7; the D gene could be TRBD1 or TRBD2 (5 bases each). Looked up from germline, CDR1 is SGHDT and CDR2 is YYEEEE. CDR3 length: 15 amino acids. Trimming stripped 0 bases from V and 0 bases from J, with 10 bases between. CDR3 residues: CASSLAGRSSYEQYF. The CDR3, as DNA: TGTGCCAGCAGCTTGGCGGGACGGAGCTCCTACGAGCAGTACTTC.

The chain uses TRBV7-9 and TRBJ1-1; perhaps TRBD1 as D (6 bases). Germline V lookup: CDR1 SEHNR, CDR2 FQNEAQ (reference sequence). The CDR3 contains 17 residues. V was trimmed by 2 bases and J by 2 bases, leaving 18 bases between them. CDR3 residues: CASSLWEGDGRNTEAFF. CDR3 in DNA: TGTGCCAGCAGCTTATGGGAGGGGGACGGCCGAAACACTGAAGCTTTCTTT.

The rearrangement uses TRBV4-2 and TRBJ2-5, with 12 bases aligning to TRBD2. The CDR3 spans 15 residues. V shed 0 bases, J shed 5 bases, and the junction held 1 base outside the gene matches. Germline CDR1 reads LGHNA; CDR2 reads YNFKEQ. CDR3 amino acids: CASSQELAGGETQYF. Here the CDR3 DNA reads TGTGCCAGCAGCCAAGAACTAGCGGGGGGTGAGACCCAGTACTTC.

The chain uses TRBV4-2 and TRBJ2-1; 7 bases align to TRBD1. The ends lost 3 bases at V and 4 bases at J; junction bases unmatched: 9. Germline CDR1 and CDR2: LGHNA and YNFKEQ. The CDR3 covers 16 residues. CDR3 in DNA: TGTGCCAGCAGCCATCCCCCGGGACAGAATTACAATGAGCAGTTCTTC. Encoded protein: CASSHPPGQNYNEQFF.

This chain joins TRBV7-9 and TRBJ1-4; D gene unclear. Germline CDR1 is SEHNR and CDR2 is FQNEAQ (reference sequence). The CDR3 consists of 15 residues. V lost 5 bases and J 5 bases, leaving 15 bases between the germline ends. The CDR3 DNA reads TGTGCCAGCAGCCCCCGTGGTGATGGGAATGAAAAACTGTTTTTT. Translating it yields CASSPRGDGNEKLFF.

The chain couples TRBV5-4 to TRBJ1-2; D is unresolved. The CDR3 loop spans 14 amino acids. Germline V gene lookup returns CDR1 SGHNT and CDR2 YYREEE (reference sequence). Trimming cost V 4 bases and J 4 bases, with 14 bases left between them. The CDR3 loop is CASSQDRGVYGYTF. In DNA, the CDR3 is TGTGCCAGCAGCCAAGACCGGGGAGTCTATGGCTACACCTTC.

The CDR3 region is CAWSGGLGGSYNSPLHF. The DNA of the CDR3 is TGTGCCTGGAGTGGGGGGTTAGGGGGATCCTATAATTCACCCCTCCACTTT. V usage is TRBV30 and J usage is TRBJ1-6; the D gene is possibly TRBD1 (6 bases). The CDR3 spans 17 residues. Germline CDR1 GTSNPN, CDR2 SVGIG (reference sequence). Trimming removed 1 base at V and 1 base at J, with 14 bases between.

The chain has TRBV7-9 and TRBJ2-1; no clear D. This CDR3 is 13 amino acids long. The germline V and J ends were trimmed by 8 bases and 6 bases, with 14 bases remaining between them. Germline V CDR1 and CDR2: SEHNR, FQNEAQ (reference sequence). In DNA, the CDR3 is TGTGCCAGCTGCCTTTTAGAATCCAATGAGCAGTTCTTC. Amino acids: CASCLLESNEQFF.

The rearrangement uses TRBV1 and TRBJ1-2. TRBV1 is a pseudogene locus. The CDR3 length is 17 residues. The CDR3 spells CTSSQVGQKLLNYGYTF. In DNA, the CDR3 is TGCACCAGCAGCCAAGTAGGGCAAAAACTTCTTAACTATGGCTACACCTTC.

As concerns this clone: The junction departs from the called germline gene at one end, perhaps through a read error. The rearrangement uses TRBV18 and TRBJ2-3, with D possibly matching TRBD2 (6 bases). The CDR3 runs to 15 residues. Germline CDR1 and CDR2: KGHSH and LQKENI. The CDR3 region is CASSAPGLPTDTQYF. Here the CDR3 DNA reads TGTGCCAGCTCAGCACCGGGACTCCCCACAGATACGCAGTATTTT.

This chain links TRBV7-2 with TRBJ2-7, with TRBD2 as a possible D gene (7 bases). Germline-derived CDR1 and CDR2 are SGHTA and FQGNSA. The CDR3 contains 17 residues. With 0 bases removed from V and 4 bases from J, the gap between germline ends came to 19 bases. The CDR3 protein is CASSLAGGAPVGYEQYF. In DNA, the CDR3 is TGTGCCAGCAGCTTAGCGGGGGGGGCACCAGTTGGGTACGAGCAGTACTTC.